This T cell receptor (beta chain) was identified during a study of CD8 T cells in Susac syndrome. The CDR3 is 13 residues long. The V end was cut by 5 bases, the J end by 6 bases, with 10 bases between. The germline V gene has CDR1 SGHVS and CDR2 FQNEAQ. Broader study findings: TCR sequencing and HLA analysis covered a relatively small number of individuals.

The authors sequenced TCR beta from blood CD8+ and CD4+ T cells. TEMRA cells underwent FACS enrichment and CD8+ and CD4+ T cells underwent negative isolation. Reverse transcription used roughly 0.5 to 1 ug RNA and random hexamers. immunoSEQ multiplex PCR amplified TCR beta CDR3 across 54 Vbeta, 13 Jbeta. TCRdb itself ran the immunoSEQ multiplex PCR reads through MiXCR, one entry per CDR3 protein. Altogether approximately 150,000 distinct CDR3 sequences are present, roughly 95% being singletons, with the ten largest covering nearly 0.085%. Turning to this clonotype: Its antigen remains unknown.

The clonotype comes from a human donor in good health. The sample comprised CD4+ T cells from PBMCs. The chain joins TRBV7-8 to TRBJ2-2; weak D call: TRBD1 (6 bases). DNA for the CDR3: TGTGCCAGCAGCGACACAGGGTCCGGGGAGCTGTTTTTT. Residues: CASSDTGSGELFF.